This paragraph reports one TCR beta chain. This record comes from a study of long-term antiretroviral therapy in people with HIV. With survey level as its setting, the immunoSEQ assay was v3.0. Only in-frame clones appear in the TCRdb table, and some are missing; sequencing was by immunoSEQ multiplex PCR. The sample gives roughly 20,000 clones, around four fifths of which show up once; 3% to 4% is in the top ten. Trimming removed 3 bases from V and 3 bases from J, with 5 bases in between. Germline V gene lookup returns CDR1 KGHSH and CDR2 LQKENI. The length of the CDR3 is 13 residues. The genes are TRBV18 and TRBJ2-2; D remains ambiguous. Sequenced material: unsorted PBMCs, taken roughly 4 years after starting antiretroviral therapy. The clonotype was recovered from a man between 18 and 35 years old with HIV. CDR3 sequence (DNA): TGTGCCAGCTCACCTGCGGACACCGGGGAGCTGTTTTTT. Its protein is CASSPADTGELFF.